This T cell receptor beta chain was recovered during a study of blood T cell repertoires in COVID-19. The method was immunoSEQ multiplex PCR; TCRdb's version includes in-frame clones alone and lacks a portion of them. The table has approximately 270,000 clones, roughly nine tenths seen once. Allocation to cohorts depended on clinical history reported by the participants. The V gene end was trimmed by 4 bases and the J gene end by 2 bases; junction bases not matched to a gene: 8. The CDR3 is made up of 15 amino acids. Germline V lookup: CDR1 SEHNR, CDR2 FQNEAQ (reference sequence). The chain has TRBV7-9 and TRBJ2-7, with 7 positions matching TRBD1. Material: PBMCs or T cells enriched from blood (not recorded which). This clonotype was sampled from a human donor in a cohort exposed to, infected with or recovered from COVID-19 (not recorded which). The donor label of this sample is uncertain. DNA for the CDR3: TGTGCCAGCAGCTCAACAGGGGCGAACCCCTACGAGCAGTACTTC. Translation gives CASSSTGANPYEQYF.